This T cell receptor (beta chain) was recovered during a study of CD8+ T cells in alopecia areata. Across the whole study: Those receiving the skin were approximately 7-11-week-old female C3H/HeJ mice, whose grafts came from approximately 6-13-month-old C3H/HeJ donors with spontaneous alopecia. Study-level findings and limits: Against the mouse data, patients shared TCRs less clearly, possibly for HLA reasons. Compared with normal scalp, lesional scalp had higher clonality and more expanded CD8+ clones. Sequence data from scalp samples additionally include resident alphabeta T cells of normal skin.

A few counts support this clone. Antigen unknown. All gene names here are mouse names. Coverage ceases 4 residues before the CDR3 finishes, and the germline J gene fills in the end. Extracted from the samples, RNA was reverse transcribed into cDNA to serve as the sequencing template. Here immunoSEQ multiplex PCR was the method, and the copy in TCRdb shows in-frame clones only, minus some. Captured here are some 110,000 clones, none seen once; the top ten comprise around a fifth. In germline, CDR1 is SGHSA, CDR2 FRNQAP. The J segment lost 0 bases and the V segment lost 4 bases, leaving 2 bases of the junction unmatched. The CDR3 has 14 residues.

The chain joins TRBV16 to TRBJ1-2, with 7 bases fitting TRBD1. Sequenced material: lesional skin. The TCR comes from a C3H/HeJ mouse with alopecia areata. This mouse strain has H2-k as its MHC haplotype. The CDR3 bases that were read are TGTGCAAGCAGCTCCGACAGGGCAAACTCC. This gives the protein CASSSDRANS. The full CDR3 sequence reads CASSSDRANSDYTF.